Sequencing of this T cell receptor (beta chain) was carried out in a study of cytomegalovirus exposure and HLA in healthy donors. Study-wide results and limits: The study found most TCR sequences rare, yet found some public TCRs in many donors.

PCR was performed using 60 Vbeta and 13 Jbeta primers. Clones were sequenced by immunoSEQ multiplex PCR, and TCRdb holds only the in-frame ones, with some missing. The sample lists about 170,000 clones; around 83% were seen once. The sample holds a few counts of this clone. What it binds is not known. This CDR3 region has 14 residues. CDR1 is SEHNR, CDR2 FQNEAQ, per germline (reference sequence). The V end lost 2 bases, the J end lost 8 bases, and 13 bases lay between the germline ends. The source is a girl aged 2-10 years in good health and CMV-seropositive. The chain joins TRBV7-9 to TRBJ2-1; possibly TRBD2 for D (5 bases). The sequenced material came from PBMCs. This CDR3 is CASSLKGSVDEQFF. The CDR3 nucleotides are TGTGCCAGCAGCTTAAAAGGGAGTGTAGATGAGCAGTTCTTC.